A selection of T cell receptor beta chains follows, all from one sample in a study of shared clonotypes between healthy human individuals. The protocol was immunoSEQ multiplex PCR, while the TCRdb copy is restricted to in-frame clones and leaves out a portion. The sample consists of about 100,000 clones, 68% of them appearing once. The sample was memory CD8+ T cells sorted from blood. Receptors were obtained from a woman between 25 and 40 years old in good health. Each CDR3 is given with its conserved first and last residue. The D gene is left open where the match is weak. Size tells how often a clone was seen (once, few, many) or the class of an expanded clone, and some rows leave it out.

clone_size: .
j_call: TRBJ1-1
v_call: TRBV25-1
d_call: TRBD1
cdr3_nt: TGTGCCAGCAGCGGGACAGGGGGGGACACTGAAGCTTTCTTT
cdr3_aa: CASSGTGGDTEAFF

clone_size: many
j_call: TRBJ2-7
v_call: TRBV2
d_call: .
cdr3_nt: TGTGCCAGCAGCTTAGAAGGCGGAGGGACCTACGAGCAGTACTTC
cdr3_aa: CASSLEGGGTYEQYF

clone_size: .
j_call: TRBJ2-6
v_call: TRBV5-3
d_call: .
cdr3_nt: TGTGCCAGAAGCCGCCTTGTCCCATCTGGGGCCAACGTCCTGACTTTC
cdr3_aa: CARSRLVPSGANVLTF

clone_size: .
j_call: TRBJ2-1
v_call: TRBV27
d_call: TRBD2
cdr3_nt: TGTGCCAGCAGTTTAGCGGGAGGAGGTGAGCAGTTCTTC
cdr3_aa: CASSLAGGGEQFF

clone_size: .
j_call: TRBJ1-4
v_call: TRBV6-5
d_call: .
cdr3_nt: TGTGCCAGCAGTTACAGGGAGAACGAAAAACTGTTTTTT
cdr3_aa: CASSYRENEKLFF

clone_size: .
j_call: TRBJ2-7
v_call: TRBV2
d_call: .
cdr3_nt: TGTGCCAGCAGTGAAGCGCCTAGGACCTACGAGCAGTACTTC
cdr3_aa: CASSEAPRTYEQYF

clone_size: few
j_call: TRBJ2-3
v_call: TRBV9
d_call: .
cdr3_nt: TGTGCCAGCAGCGTAGGGACCGAAACAGATACGCAGTATTTT
cdr3_aa: CASSVGTETDTQYF

clone_size: .
j_call: TRBJ2-5
v_call: TRBV27
d_call: TRBD1
cdr3_nt: TGTGCCAGCACCGCTGGTCCCGGGACAGGGTTAGAGACCCAGTACTTC
cdr3_aa: CASTAGPGTGLETQYF

clone_size: .
j_call: TRBJ1-4
v_call: TRBV5-4
d_call: .
cdr3_nt: TGTGCCAGCAGCAACCGTCGACAGTATGCAACTAATGAAAAACTGTTTTTT
cdr3_aa: CASSNRRQYATNEKLFF

clone_size: .
j_call: TRBJ2-2
v_call: TRBV25-1
d_call: TRBD2
cdr3_nt: TGTGCCAGCAGTGAAGAGGGAGGGGCGCCCACCGGGGAGCTGTTTTTT
cdr3_aa: CASSEEGGAPTGELFF

clone_size: .
j_call: TRBJ2-2
v_call: TRBV25-1
d_call: TRBD1
cdr3_nt: TGTGCCAGCAGAGGACAGGTGGCTACCGGGGAGCTGTTTTTT
cdr3_aa: CASRGQVATGELFF

clone_size: .
j_call: TRBJ2-7
v_call: TRBV7-9
d_call: .
cdr3_nt: TGTGCCAGCAGCTTAGAATACGGGGACGAGCAGTACTTC
cdr3_aa: CASSLEYGDEQYF

clone_size: .
j_call: TRBJ2-5
v_call: TRBV27
d_call: TRBD1
cdr3_nt: TGTGCCAGCGAATCTGACCGGGACAGTGAACAAATAAATGAGGGTTTGGAGACCCAGTACTTC
cdr3_aa: CASESDRDSEQINEGLETQYF

clone_size: .
j_call: TRBJ2-7
v_call: TRBV27
d_call: .
cdr3_nt: TGTGCCAGCAGACCCGCGTGGAGTGGGTCCCTAGGGAGCTCCTACGAGCAGTACTTC
cdr3_aa: CASRPAWSGSLGSSYEQYF

clone_size: .
j_call: TRBJ2-7
v_call: TRBV10-3
d_call: TRBD2
cdr3_nt: TGTGCCATCAGTGAGTCCCGCGGGAGTCCCCACGAGCAGTACTTC
cdr3_aa: CAISESRGSPHEQYF

clone_size: once
j_call: TRBJ2-7
v_call: TRBV4-1
d_call: TRBD1
cdr3_nt: TGCGCCAGCAGCCAAGGACAGGGCCCCGACGAGCAGTACTTC
cdr3_aa: CASSQGQGPDEQYF

clone_size: .
j_call: TRBJ2-2
v_call: TRBV19
d_call: .
cdr3_nt: TGTGCCAGTAGTATCCCCAGGGGTGGGGGCACCGGGGAGCTGTTTTTT
cdr3_aa: CASSIPRGGGTGELFF

clone_size: many
j_call: TRBJ2-1
v_call: TRBV28
d_call: .
cdr3_nt: TGTGCCAGCAGTTTCAACCCAGACACGCGCTCCTACAATGAGCAGTTCTTC
cdr3_aa: CASSFNPDTRSYNEQFF

clone_size: .
j_call: TRBJ2-3
v_call: TRBV5-6
d_call: .
cdr3_nt: TGTGCCAGCAGCTTGGGGTACAGGAGGGCAGATACGCAGTATTTT
cdr3_aa: CASSLGYRRADTQYF

clone_size: .
j_call: TRBJ2-7
v_call: TRBV5-1
d_call: .
cdr3_nt: TGCGCCAGCAACGCCTATGACGGCGAGCAGTACTTC
cdr3_aa: CASNAYDGEQYF

clone_size: .
j_call: TRBJ1-5
v_call: TRBV2
d_call: .
cdr3_nt: TGTGCCAGCAGTGAACTGAAGGATCAGCCCCAGCATTTT
cdr3_aa: CASSELKDQPQHF

clone_size: few
j_call: TRBJ2-7
v_call: TRBV29-1
d_call: TRBD1
cdr3_nt: TGCAGCGTCGGACAGGGGGTATACGAGCAGTACTTC
cdr3_aa: CSVGQGVYEQYF

clone_size: .
j_call: TRBJ2-7
v_call: TRBV5-1
d_call: .
cdr3_nt: TGCGCCAGCAGCTTGATTGGGCGCGACGAGCAGTACTTC
cdr3_aa: CASSLIGRDEQYF

clone_size: .
j_call: TRBJ2-2
v_call: TRBV6-5
d_call: .
cdr3_nt: TGTGCCAGCAACCCCCGGCAGGGAGGTGCCGGGGAGCTGTTTTTT
cdr3_aa: CASNPRQGGAGELFF

clone_size: .
j_call: TRBJ1-5
v_call: TRBV27
d_call: .
cdr3_nt: TGTGCCAGCAGTTCATGGGCCCGCAATCAGCCCCAGCATTTT
cdr3_aa: CASSSWARNQPQHF

clone_size: few
j_call: TRBJ1-1
v_call: TRBV14
d_call: .
cdr3_nt: TGTGCCAGCAGCCAAGTCGGCTTCATCGGAGCTTTCTTT
cdr3_aa: CASSQVGFIGAFF

clone_size: .
j_call: TRBJ2-7
v_call: TRBV27
d_call: .
cdr3_nt: TGTGCCAGCAGTTTTAGGCCCGAGCCCGCCTACGAGCAGTACTTC
cdr3_aa: CASSFRPEPAYEQYF

clone_size: .
j_call: TRBJ1-5
v_call: TRBV6-6
d_call: TRBD1
cdr3_nt: TGTGCCAGCAGCTCGACAGGGTCAGGCAATCAGCCCCAGCATTTT
cdr3_aa: CASSSTGSGNQPQHF